This T cell receptor beta chain was captured by sequencing in a study of STAT5B mutations in CD4+ large granular lymphocyte leukemia. Some clones are missing from TCRdb's copy, which holds only in-frame ones; the method was immunoSEQ multiplex PCR. The table includes about 32,000 clones, around 84% detected once. CDR3 length: 13 residues. CDR1 is MNHEY and CDR2 is SMNVEV in the germline V gene (reference sequence). The V end was cut by 4 bases, the J end by 8 bases, with 11 bases between. In its sample, this clone ranks as large. This receptor was taken from a human donor in good health. This sequence joins TRBV27 and TRBJ1-4; D unclear. Sequencing was performed on CD4+ T cells from blood buffy coats. CDR3 in amino acids: CASSWSTKEKLFF. The CDR3 DNA is TGTGCCAGCAGTTGGTCTACGAAGGAAAAACTGTTTTTT.